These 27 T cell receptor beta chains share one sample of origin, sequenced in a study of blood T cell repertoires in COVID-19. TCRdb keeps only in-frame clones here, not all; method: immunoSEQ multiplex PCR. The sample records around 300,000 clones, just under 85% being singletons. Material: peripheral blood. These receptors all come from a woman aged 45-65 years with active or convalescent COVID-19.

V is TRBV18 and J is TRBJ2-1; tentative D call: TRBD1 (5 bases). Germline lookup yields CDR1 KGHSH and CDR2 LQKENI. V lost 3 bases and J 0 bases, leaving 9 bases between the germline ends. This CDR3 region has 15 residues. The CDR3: CASSPQGYSYNEQFF. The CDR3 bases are TGTGCCAGCTCACCGCAGGGTTACTCCTACAATGAGCAGTTCTTC.

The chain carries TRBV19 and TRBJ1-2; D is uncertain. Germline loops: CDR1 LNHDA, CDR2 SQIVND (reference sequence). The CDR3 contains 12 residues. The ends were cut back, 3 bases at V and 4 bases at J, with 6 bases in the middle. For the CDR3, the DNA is TGTGCCAGTAGTATGGCGGCCTATGGCTACACCTTC. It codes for CASSMAAYGYTF.

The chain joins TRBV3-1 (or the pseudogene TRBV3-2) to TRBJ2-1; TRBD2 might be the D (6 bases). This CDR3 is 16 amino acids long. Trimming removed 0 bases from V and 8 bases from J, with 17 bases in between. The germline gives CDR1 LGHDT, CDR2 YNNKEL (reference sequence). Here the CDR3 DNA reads TGTGCCAGCAGCCAAGAAGCCCAGCGTACGGGGGATGAGCAGTTCTTC. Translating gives CASSQEAQRTGDEQFF.

CDR3 region: CASSRNNLGGYTF. The CDR3 bases are TGTGCCAGCAGTAGGAATAATTTGGGCGGCTACACCTTC. The chain joins TRBV6-5 to TRBJ1-2; D is unresolved. With 5 bases removed from V and 8 bases from J, the gap between germline ends came to 15 bases. The V gene's germline CDR1 is MNHEY and CDR2 SVGAGI. The CDR3 runs 13 residues.

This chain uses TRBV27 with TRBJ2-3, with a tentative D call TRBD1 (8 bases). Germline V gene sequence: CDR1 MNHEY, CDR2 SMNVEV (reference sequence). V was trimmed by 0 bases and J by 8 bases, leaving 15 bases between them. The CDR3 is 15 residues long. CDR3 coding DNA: TGTGCCAGCAGTTTATCACAGGGGGGGGGTCGTACGCAGTATTTT. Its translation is CASSLSQGGGRTQYF.

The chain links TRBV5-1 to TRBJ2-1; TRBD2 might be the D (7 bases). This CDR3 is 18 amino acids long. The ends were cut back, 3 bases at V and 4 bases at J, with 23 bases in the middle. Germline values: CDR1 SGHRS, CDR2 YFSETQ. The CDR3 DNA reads TGCGCCAGCAGCTCCCCCAGGGGAGGGTGGGATTTTTACAATGAGCAGTTCTTC. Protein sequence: CASSSPRGGWDFYNEQFF.

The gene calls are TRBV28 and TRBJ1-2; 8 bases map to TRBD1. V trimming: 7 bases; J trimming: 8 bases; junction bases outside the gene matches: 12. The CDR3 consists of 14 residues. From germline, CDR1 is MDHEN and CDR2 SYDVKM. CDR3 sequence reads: CASNDNQGAKGYTF. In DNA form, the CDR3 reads TGTGCCAGCAACGACAACCAGGGGGCGAAGGGCTACACCTTC.

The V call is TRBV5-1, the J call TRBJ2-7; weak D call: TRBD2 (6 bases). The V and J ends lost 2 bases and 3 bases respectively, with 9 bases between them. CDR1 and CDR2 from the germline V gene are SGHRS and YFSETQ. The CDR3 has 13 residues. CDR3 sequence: CASSLSSGYEQYF. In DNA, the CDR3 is TGCGCCAGCAGCTTAAGTAGCGGCTACGAGCAGTACTTC.

This CDR3 reads CASSAYRGSGYNEQFF. In DNA form, the CDR3 reads TGTGCCAGCAGTGCCTACAGGGGTTCGGGGTACAATGAGCAGTTCTTC. V usage is TRBV6-1 and J usage is TRBJ2-1, with 7 bases fitting TRBD1. Germline-derived CDR1 and CDR2 are MNHNS and SASEGT. The CDR3 extends over 16 amino acids. V shed 4 bases, J shed 4 bases, and the junction held 10 bases outside the gene matches.

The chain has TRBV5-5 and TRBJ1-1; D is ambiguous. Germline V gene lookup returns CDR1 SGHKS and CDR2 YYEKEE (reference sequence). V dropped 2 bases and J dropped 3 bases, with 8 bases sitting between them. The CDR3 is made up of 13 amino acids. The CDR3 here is CASSFWAYTEAFF. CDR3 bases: TGTGCCAGCAGCTTCTGGGCATACACTGAAGCTTTCTTT.

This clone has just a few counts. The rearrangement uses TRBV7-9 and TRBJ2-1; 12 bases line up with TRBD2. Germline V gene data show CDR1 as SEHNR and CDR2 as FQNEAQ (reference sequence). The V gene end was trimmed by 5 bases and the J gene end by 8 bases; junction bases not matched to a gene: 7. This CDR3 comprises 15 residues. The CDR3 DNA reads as TGTGCCAGCAGCCCGGGACTAGCGGGTACCCATGAGCAGTTCTTC. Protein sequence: CASSPGLAGTHEQFF.

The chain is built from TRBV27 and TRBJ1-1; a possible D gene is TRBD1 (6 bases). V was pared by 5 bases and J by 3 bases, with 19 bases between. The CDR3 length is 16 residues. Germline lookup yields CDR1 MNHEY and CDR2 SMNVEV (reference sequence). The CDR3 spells CASSTLPGERDTEAFF. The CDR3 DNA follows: TGTGCCAGCAGTACCCTCCCAGGGGAAAGGGACACTGAAGCTTTCTTT.

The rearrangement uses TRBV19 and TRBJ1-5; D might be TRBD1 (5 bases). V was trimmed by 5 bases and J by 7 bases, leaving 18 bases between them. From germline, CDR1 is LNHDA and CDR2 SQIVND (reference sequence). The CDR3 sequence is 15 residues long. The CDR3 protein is CASSERREGWQPQHF. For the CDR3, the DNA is TGTGCCAGTAGTGAACGCAGGGAAGGGTGGCAGCCCCAGCATTTT.

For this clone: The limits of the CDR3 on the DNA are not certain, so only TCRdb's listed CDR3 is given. CDR3 protein: CATSVPGVNEQFF. This chain links TRBV24-1 with TRBJ2-1; the table's D call, TRBD1, was not checked against the DNA. Ends included, the CDR3 has 13 residues. Germline V gene sequence: CDR1 KGHDR, CDR2 SFDVKD.

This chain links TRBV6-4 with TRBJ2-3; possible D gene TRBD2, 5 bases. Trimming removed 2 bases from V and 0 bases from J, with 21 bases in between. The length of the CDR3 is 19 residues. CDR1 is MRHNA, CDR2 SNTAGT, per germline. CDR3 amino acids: CASSDPSKLGQASTDTQYF. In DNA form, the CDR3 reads TGTGCCAGCAGTGACCCATCCAAACTAGGCCAGGCTAGCACAGATACGCAGTATTTT.

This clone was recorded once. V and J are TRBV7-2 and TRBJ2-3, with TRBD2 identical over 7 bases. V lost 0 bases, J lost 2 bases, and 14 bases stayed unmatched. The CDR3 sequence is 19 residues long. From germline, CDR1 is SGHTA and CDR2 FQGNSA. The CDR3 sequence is CASSLARLAGLLTTDTQYF. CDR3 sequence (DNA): TGTGCCAGCAGCTTAGCGCGATTAGCGGGCCTCCTCACCACAGATACGCAGTATTTT.

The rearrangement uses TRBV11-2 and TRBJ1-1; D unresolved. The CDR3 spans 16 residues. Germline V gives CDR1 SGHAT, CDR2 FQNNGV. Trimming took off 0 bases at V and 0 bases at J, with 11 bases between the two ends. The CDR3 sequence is CASSLDLLPLNTEAFF. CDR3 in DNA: TGTGCCAGCAGCTTAGATCTCCTTCCCTTGAACACTGAAGCTTTCTTT.

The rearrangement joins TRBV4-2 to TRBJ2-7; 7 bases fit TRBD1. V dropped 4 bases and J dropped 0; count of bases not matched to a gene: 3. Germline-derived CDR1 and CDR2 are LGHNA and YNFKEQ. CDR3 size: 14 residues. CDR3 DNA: TGTGCCAGCAGCCCCGGGACAGCCTCCTACGAGCAGTACTTC. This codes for CASSPGTASYEQYF.

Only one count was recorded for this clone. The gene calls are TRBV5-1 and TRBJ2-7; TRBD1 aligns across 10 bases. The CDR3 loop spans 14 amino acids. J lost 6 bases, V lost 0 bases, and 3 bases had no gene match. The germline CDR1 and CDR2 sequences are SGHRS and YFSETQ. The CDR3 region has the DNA TGCGCCAGCAGCTTGGGACAGGGGGCCCCCGAGCAGTACTTC. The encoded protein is CASSLGQGAPEQYF.

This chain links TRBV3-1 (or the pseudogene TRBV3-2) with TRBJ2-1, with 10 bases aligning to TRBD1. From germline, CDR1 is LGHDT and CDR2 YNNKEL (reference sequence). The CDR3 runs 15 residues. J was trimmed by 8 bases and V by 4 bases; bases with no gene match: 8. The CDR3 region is CASSLAGTGDDEQFF. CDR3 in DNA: TGTGCCAGCAGCCTCGCCGGGACAGGGGACGATGAGCAGTTCTTC.

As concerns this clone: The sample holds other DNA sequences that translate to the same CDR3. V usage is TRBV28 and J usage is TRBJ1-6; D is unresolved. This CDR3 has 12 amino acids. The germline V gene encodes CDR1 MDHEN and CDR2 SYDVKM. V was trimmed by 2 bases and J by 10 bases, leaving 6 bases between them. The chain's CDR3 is CASSLLRSPLHF. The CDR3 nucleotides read TGTGCCAGCAGTTTACTCAGATCACCCCTCCACTTT.

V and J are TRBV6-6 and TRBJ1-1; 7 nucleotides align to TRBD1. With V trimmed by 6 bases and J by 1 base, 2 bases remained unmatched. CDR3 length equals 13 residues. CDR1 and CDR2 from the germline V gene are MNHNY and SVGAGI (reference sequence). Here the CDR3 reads CASRPGGNTEAFF. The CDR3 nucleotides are TGTGCCAGCAGGCCAGGGGGGAACACTGAAGCTTTCTTT.

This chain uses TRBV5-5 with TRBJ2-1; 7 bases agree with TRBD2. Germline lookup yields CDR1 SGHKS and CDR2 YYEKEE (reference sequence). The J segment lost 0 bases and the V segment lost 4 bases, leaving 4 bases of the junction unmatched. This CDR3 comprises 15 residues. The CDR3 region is CASSLSGDSYNEQFF. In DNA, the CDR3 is TGTGCCAGCAGCCTAAGCGGGGACTCCTACAATGAGCAGTTCTTC.

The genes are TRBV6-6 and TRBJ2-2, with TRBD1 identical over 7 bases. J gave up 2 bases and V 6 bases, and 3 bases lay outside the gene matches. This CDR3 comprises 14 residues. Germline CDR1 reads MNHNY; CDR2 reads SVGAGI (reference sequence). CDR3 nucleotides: TGTGCCAGCAGGGGACAGCTAAACACCGGGGAGCTGTTTTTT. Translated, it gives CASRGQLNTGELFF.

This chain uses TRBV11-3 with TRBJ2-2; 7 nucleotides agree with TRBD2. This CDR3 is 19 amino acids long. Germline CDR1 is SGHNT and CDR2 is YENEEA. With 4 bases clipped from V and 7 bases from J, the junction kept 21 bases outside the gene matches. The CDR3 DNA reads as TGTGCCAGCAGCTCCCGAGGTGGGGCAGGTCGCGGGAGTGACGGGGAGCTGTTTTTT. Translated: CASSSRGGAGRGSDGELFF. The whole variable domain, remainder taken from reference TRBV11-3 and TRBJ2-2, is EAGVVQSPRYKIIEKKQPVAFWCNPISGHNTLYWYLQNLGQGPELLIRYENEEAVDDSQLPKDRFSAERLKGVDSTLKIQPAELGDSAVYLCASSSRGGAGRGSDGELFFGEGSRLTVL.

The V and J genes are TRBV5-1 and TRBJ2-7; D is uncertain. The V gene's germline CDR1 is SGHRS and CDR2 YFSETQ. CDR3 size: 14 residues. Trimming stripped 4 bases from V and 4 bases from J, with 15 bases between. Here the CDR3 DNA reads TGCGCCAGCAGCCCTCGATTGGGCCCTTACGAGCAGTACTTC. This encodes CASSPRLGPYEQYF. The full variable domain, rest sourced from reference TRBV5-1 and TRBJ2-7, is KAGVTQTPRYLIKTRGQQVTLSCSPISGHRSVSWYQQTPGQGLQFLFEYFSETQRNKGNFPGRFSGRQFSNSRSEMNVSTLELGDSALYLCASSPRLGPYEQYFGPGTRLTVT.

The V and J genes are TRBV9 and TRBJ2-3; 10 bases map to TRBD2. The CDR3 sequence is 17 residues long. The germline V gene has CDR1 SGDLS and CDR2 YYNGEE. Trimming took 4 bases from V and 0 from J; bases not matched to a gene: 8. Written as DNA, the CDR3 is TGTGCCAGCAGCCCTCTCGGACTAGCGGTCAGCACAGATACGCAGTATTTT. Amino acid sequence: CASSPLGLAVSTDTQYF.